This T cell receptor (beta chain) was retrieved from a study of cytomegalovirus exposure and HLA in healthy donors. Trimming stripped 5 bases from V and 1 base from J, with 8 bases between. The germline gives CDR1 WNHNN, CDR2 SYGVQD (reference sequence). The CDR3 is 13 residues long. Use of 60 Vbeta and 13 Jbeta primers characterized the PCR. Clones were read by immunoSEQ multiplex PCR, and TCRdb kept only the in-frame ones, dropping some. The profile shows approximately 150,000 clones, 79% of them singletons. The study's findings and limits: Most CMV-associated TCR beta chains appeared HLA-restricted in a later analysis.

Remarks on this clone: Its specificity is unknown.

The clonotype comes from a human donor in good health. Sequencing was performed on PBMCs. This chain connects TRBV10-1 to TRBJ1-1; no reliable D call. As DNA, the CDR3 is TGCGCCAGCAGTCGTGAGGGGAACACTGAAGCTTTCTTT. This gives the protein CASSREGNTEAFF.